This T cell receptor beta chain was recorded in a study of early T cells in non-severe SARS-CoV-2 infection. The CDR3 is 12 residues long. Germline assignment: CDR1 SGHRS and CDR2 YFSETQ. Between the trimmed V and J ends, which lost 5 bases and 8 bases, there was a span of 12 bases. TCRdb analysed the 5' RACE reads with MiXCR anew, one entry per CDR3 protein. This table holds some 91,000 distinct CDR3 sequences, roughly 13% found once. General study findings and limits: VDJdb-based matching was biased toward anti-spike CD8 responses and missed private and CD4 specificities.

This clonotype was detected many times. The target antigen is unknown. The source material was whole blood. The chain couples TRBV5-1 to TRBJ2-3, with a weak D call TRBD2 (6 bases). This receptor was taken from an adult who was a healthcare worker with PCR-confirmed SARS-CoV-2 infection or an uninfected control (not recorded which). CDR3 DNA sequence: TGCGCCAGCAGTTATGGAGGGACTACGCAGTATTTT. Its translation: CASSYGGTTQYF.